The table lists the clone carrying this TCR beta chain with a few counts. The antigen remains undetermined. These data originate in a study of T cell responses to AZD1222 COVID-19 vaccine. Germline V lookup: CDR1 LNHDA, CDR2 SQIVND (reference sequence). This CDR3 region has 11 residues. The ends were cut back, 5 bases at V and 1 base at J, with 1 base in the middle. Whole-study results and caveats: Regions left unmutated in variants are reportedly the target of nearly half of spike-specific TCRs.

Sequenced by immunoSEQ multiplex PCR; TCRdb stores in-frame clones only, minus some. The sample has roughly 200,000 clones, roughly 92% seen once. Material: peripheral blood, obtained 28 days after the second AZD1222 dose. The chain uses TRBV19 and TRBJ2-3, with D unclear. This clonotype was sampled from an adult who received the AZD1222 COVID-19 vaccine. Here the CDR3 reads CASSRTDTQYF. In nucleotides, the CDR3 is TGTGCCAGTAGTCGCACAGATACGCAGTATTTT.